This TCR beta chain was found in a study of blood T cell repertoires in COVID-19. Study context: In each case, the material was cDNA or gDNA derived from T cells, B-cell-depleted T cells, or PBMCs.

Researchers sorted participants into cohorts using their self-reported clinical history. Cohort 3 recovery required two negative PCRs, clearance, or symptom resolution. TCRdb's table, derived via immunoSEQ multiplex PCR, lists solely in-frame clones and lacks some. The sample lists roughly 270,000 clones, roughly 85% occurring once. V lost 6 bases to trimming and J lost 4 bases; unmatched junction nucleotides: 8. Germline CDR1 is MNHEY and CDR2 is SVGEGT. The CDR3 covers 16 residues. This clonotype originated in a woman in her 50s who had recovered from COVID-19. Sequencing used PBMCs or T cells enriched from blood (not recorded which). The genes are TRBV6-2 or TRBV6-3 and TRBJ2-2; 10 bases agree with TRBD2. The CDR3 sequence: CASSQIEREGTGELFF. DNA for the CDR3: TGTGCCAGCAGCCAGATCGAGCGGGAGGGCACCGGGGAGCTGTTTTTT.